Below are 10 T cell receptor beta chains sequenced from a single sample in a study of T-cell reconstitution after alpha-beta-depleted transplantation in children. Using unique molecular identifiers, the investigators prepared the TCRbeta library. In TCRdb, the PCR reads were re-called with MiXCR into one record per CDR3 protein. The sample shows 350,000 to 400,000 distinct CDR3 sequences, about 20% of them seen only once. The material was PBMCs from the stem cell graft donor, obtained from the stem cell graft. The receptors originated from a human donor who donated a stem cell graft to a child with acute myeloid leukemia.

The V call is TRBV5-1, the J call TRBJ2-5; 7 bases agree with TRBD2. Germline CDR1 SGHRS, CDR2 YFSETQ. With V trimmed by 4 bases and J by 3 bases, 6 bases remained unmatched. The CDR3 runs 14 residues. Here the CDR3 reads CASSRPGGEETQYF. The CDR3 DNA reads TGCGCCAGCAGCCGACCGGGAGGAGAAGAGACCCAGTACTTC. Full variable domain (missing parts from reference TRBV5-1 and TRBJ2-5): KAGVTQTPRYLIKTRGQQVTLSCSPISGHRSVSWYQQTPGQGLQFLFEYFSETQRNKGNFPGRFSGRQFSNSRSEMNVSTLELGDSALYLCASSRPGGEETQYFGPGTRLLVL.

V is TRBV7-8 and J is TRBJ2-1; D may be TRBD1 (6 bases). The CDR3 is 15 residues long. Germline V CDR1 and CDR2: SGHVS, FQNEAQ. Trimming stripped 5 bases from V and 6 bases from J, with 17 bases between. CDR3 coding DNA: TGTGCCAGCAGCCCTCACAGGGACCCCATCAATGAGCAGTTCTTC. The encoded protein is CASSPHRDPINEQFF.

This clonotype turned up a few times. The gene calls are TRBV5-1 and TRBJ2-7; D unresolved. V lost 0 bases and J 4 bases, leaving 14 bases between the germline ends. The CDR3 extends over 15 amino acids. Germline CDR1 SGHRS, CDR2 YFSETQ. CDR3 protein: CASSLVGTPGYEQYF. The CDR3 bases are TGCGCCAGCAGCTTGGTGGGTACCCCTGGATACGAGCAGTACTTC.

This clonotype was detected only a few times. The CDR3 DNA reads as TGTGCCAGCAGCACTCCTCCCGGGACAGGGATCGGCGAGCAGTACTTC. Translation gives CASSTPPGTGIGEQYF. V usage is TRBV6-1 and J usage is TRBJ2-7, with 9 nucleotides matching TRBD1. This CDR3 region has 16 residues. V shed 6 bases, J shed 6 bases, and the junction held 15 bases outside the gene matches. The V gene's germline CDR1 is MNHNS and CDR2 SASEGT.

This clonotype has more than one count but fewer than ten. The V call is TRBV7-9, the J call TRBJ2-7; no clear D gene. Trimming cost V 4 bases and J 5 bases, with 9 bases left between them. The CDR3 extends over 12 amino acids. Germline CDR1 and CDR2: SEHNR and FQNEAQ (reference sequence). In nucleotides, the CDR3 is TGTGCCAGCAGCTCGCTAGGAAACGAGCAGTACTTC. This codes for CASSSLGNEQYF.

This clonotype was detected a few times. This chain uses TRBV20-1 with TRBJ1-2; tentatively, D is TRBD1 (6 bases). CDR1 and CDR2 (germline): DFQATT, SNEGSKA (reference sequence). Trimming took 3 bases from V and 6 from J, leaving 20 bases between them. This CDR3 is 15 amino acids long. This CDR3 is CSASAPLDRNDGYTF. As DNA, the CDR3 is TGCAGTGCTAGCGCGCCCCTCGACAGGAACGATGGCTACACCTTC.

V is TRBV25-1 and J is TRBJ2-1; TRBD1 or TRBD2 may be the D gene (7 bases each). V was cut by 2 bases and J by 9 bases, with 20 bases left in between. This CDR3 contains 16 residues. Germline values: CDR1 MGHDK, CDR2 SYGVNS. The chain's CDR3 is CASSEHRTGWEGEQFF. The CDR3 bases are TGTGCCAGCAGTGAACATAGGACAGGCTGGGAGGGTGAGCAGTTCTTC.

The CDR3 protein is CASGTGYGYTF. CDR3 DNA sequence: TGTGCCAGTGGGACAGGCTATGGCTACACCTTC. This chain uses TRBV27 with TRBJ1-2, with TRBD1 matching 8 bases. Germline V gene data show CDR1 as MNHEY and CDR2 as SMNVEV (reference sequence). V gave up 9 bases and J gave up 4 bases; unmatched junction bases: 1. The CDR3 runs to 11 residues.

At least ten counts were recorded for this clonotype. The genes are TRBV29-1 and TRBJ2-2, with D possibly being TRBD1 or TRBD2 (5 bases each). Germline V gene data show CDR1 as SQVTM and CDR2 as ANQGSEA. There are 15 residues in the CDR3. Deletions cut 4 bases from V and 3 bases from J, with 15 bases between. The CDR3 nucleotides are TGCAGCGTTGCGCGAGGGGATTACGACACCGGGGAGCTGTTTTTT. Translated, it gives CSVARGDYDTGELFF.

This clonotype was seen a handful of times. The chain carries TRBV6-4 and TRBJ1-1; 11 bases fit TRBD1. Losses at the gene ends were 8 bases for V and 0 bases for J; bases not matched to a gene: 17. CDR1 MRHNA and CDR2 SNTAGT come from the germline V gene. CDR3 length: 19 amino acids. For the CDR3, the DNA is TGTGCCAGCGTTGGGACAGGGGGACACCTTGATGCTCTGAACACTGAAGCTTTCTTT. It yields the protein CASVGTGGHLDALNTEAFF.